This T cell receptor beta chain was recovered during a study of blood T cell repertoires in COVID-19. Study at large: Samples representing acute and convalescent COVID-19 were sourced from the United States, Italy and Spain. Sample material is recorded as cDNA or gDNA derived from T cells, B-cell-depleted T cells, or PBMCs.

Germline V gene lookup returns CDR1 SGHRS and CDR2 YFSETQ. The CDR3 covers 14 residues. Trimming cost V 0 bases and J 4 bases, with 10 bases left between them. Clones were read by immunoSEQ multiplex PCR, and TCRdb kept only the in-frame ones, dropping some. The sample includes roughly 160,000 clones, 84% seen only once; the top ten take less than 3%. This clone was seen a few times. One Seattle source followed patients from active infection through their disease course. V gene TRBV5-1 combines with J gene TRBJ2-5, with D possibly matching TRBD1 (5 bases). The receptor was derived from a woman older than 75 with COVID-19, enrolled during active disease. What was sequenced was peripheral blood. CDR3 residues: CASSLDGTGETQYF. The CDR3 DNA reads TGCGCCAGCAGCTTGGACGGAACAGGAGAGACCCAGTACTTC.